This T cell receptor beta chain originates from a study of siplizumab effects on memory and regulatory T cells. Study results and caveats: Among alloreactive clones, only a minor fraction mapped to unstimulated subsets.

Libraries were prepared by immunoSEQ multiplex PCR; TCRdb keeps only in-frame clonotypes and omits some of them. The table records 65,000 to 70,000 clones, over 70% of them present only once. The CDR3 loop spans 12 amino acids. Per germline, CDR1 SNHLY and CDR2 FYNNEI. Deletions cut 10 bases from V and 17 bases from J, with 23 bases between. To note about this clone: Its specificity is not known.

This clonotype was obtained from a human donor in good health. The sequenced sample was Tregs sorted from blood. This chain links TRBV2 with TRBJ1-4; tentatively, D is TRBD1 (6 bases). Here the CDR3 DNA reads TGTGCCACCTTAAAGGGGGGGACCGAGATTTTTTTT. Translating gives CATLKGGTEIFF.